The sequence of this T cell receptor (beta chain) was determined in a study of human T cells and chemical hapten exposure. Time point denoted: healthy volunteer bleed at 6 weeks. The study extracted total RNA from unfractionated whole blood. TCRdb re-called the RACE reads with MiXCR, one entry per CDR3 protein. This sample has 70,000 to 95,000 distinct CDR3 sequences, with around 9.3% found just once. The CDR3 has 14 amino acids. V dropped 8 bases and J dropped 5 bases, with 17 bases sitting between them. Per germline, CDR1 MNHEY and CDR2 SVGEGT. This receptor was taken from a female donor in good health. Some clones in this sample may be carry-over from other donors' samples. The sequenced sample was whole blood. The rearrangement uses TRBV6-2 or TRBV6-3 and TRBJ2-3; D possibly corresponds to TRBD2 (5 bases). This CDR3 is CASAQLGGGDTQYF. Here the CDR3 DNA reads TGTGCCAGCGCTCAATTAGGAGGAGGAGATACGCAGTATTTT.